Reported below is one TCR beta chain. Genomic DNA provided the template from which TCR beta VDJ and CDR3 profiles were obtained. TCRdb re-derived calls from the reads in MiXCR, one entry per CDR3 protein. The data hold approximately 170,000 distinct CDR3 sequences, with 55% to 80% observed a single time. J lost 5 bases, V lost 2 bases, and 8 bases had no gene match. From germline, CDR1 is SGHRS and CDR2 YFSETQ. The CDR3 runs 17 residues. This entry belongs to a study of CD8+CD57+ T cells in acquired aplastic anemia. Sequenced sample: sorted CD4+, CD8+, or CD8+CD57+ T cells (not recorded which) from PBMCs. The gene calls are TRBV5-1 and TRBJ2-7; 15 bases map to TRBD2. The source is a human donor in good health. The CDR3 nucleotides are TGCGCCAGCAGCTTAAGGACTAGCGGGAGGGCCGACGACGAGCAGTACTTC. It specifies CASSLRTSGRADDEQYF.